The rows below give T cell receptor beta chains drawn from one sample of a study of cytomegalovirus exposure and HLA in healthy donors. Repertoires were generated with immunoSEQ multiplex PCR, while TCRdb's copy carries only in-frame clones and drops some. The sample has approximately 100,000 clones; more than 65% are singletons. The sample taken for sequencing was PBMCs. All receptors derive from a woman younger than 30 in good health and CMV-seropositive. Both conserved end residues are part of each CDR3. A D gene is named only where the DNA matches it firmly.

V	D	J	CDR3	DNA
TRBV2	-	TRBJ1-1	CASSELENTEAFF	TGTGCCAGCAGTGAACTAGAGAACACTGAAGCTTTCTTT
TRBV6-6	TRBD2	TRBJ2-5	CASSPGLEGETQYF	TGTGCCAGCAGCCCCGGACTAGAAGGAGAGACCCAGTACTTC
TRBV4-2	TRBD1	TRBJ2-1	CASSQDAGGGNEQFF	TGTGCCAGCAGCCAAGACGCAGGGGGTGGCAATGAGCAGTTCTTC
TRBV27	TRBD1	TRBJ1-2	CASSLSRTGNSGYTF	TGTGCCAGCAGTTTATCGCGGACAGGGAATAGTGGCTACACCTTC
TRBV7-8	TRBD2	TRBJ2-1	CASSLETSGSNEQFF	TGTGCCAGCAGCTTAGAGACTAGCGGGAGTAATGAGCAGTTCTTC
TRBV6-6	TRBD2	TRBJ2-3	CASTSGSGGPTDTQYF	TGTGCCAGCACCAGCGGGAGTGGGGGCCCCACAGATACGCAGTATTTT
TRBV28	-	TRBJ1-5	CASSLTQGREPQHF	TGTGCCAGCAGTTTAACGCAGGGGAGGGAGCCCCAGCATTTT
TRBV7-9	-	TRBJ2-4	CASSLRTEALAKNIQYF	TGTGCCAGCAGCCTTAGGACAGAGGCCCTAGCCAAAAACATTCAGTACTTC
TRBV28	-	TRBJ2-7	CASSLGQWPYEQYF	TGTGCCAGCAGTTTGGGACAATGGCCCTACGAGCAGTACTTC
TRBV7-9	TRBD1	TRBJ2-5	CASSLTRDSLGAQETQYF	TGTGCCAGCAGCTTAACCCGGGACAGCCTAGGGGCCCAAGAGACCCAGTACTTC
TRBV7-2	-	TRBJ2-7	CASSSQGHEQYF	TGTGCCAGCAGCTCTCAGGGTCACGAGCAGTACTTC
TRBV6-4	TRBD2	TRBJ2-3	CASSPSSGGASTDTQYF	TGTGCCAGCAGTCCCTCTTCGGGGGGAGCAAGCACAGATACGCAGTATTTT
TRBV28	TRBD1	TRBJ1-2	CASSPSTGAIVRGYTF	TGTGCCAGCAGTCCATCCACAGGGGCGATTGTTAGGGGCTACACCTTC
TRBV4-3	TRBD1	TRBJ2-5	CASSQGTGLRETQYF	TGCGCCAGCAGCCAAGGGACAGGGTTGCGAGAGACCCAGTACTTC
TRBV29-1	TRBD1	TRBJ1-4	CSVEGQGREKLFF	TGCAGCGTCGAAGGACAGGGGCGAGAAAAACTGTTTTTT
TRBV7-3	-	TRBJ2-7	CASSIYGGSSYEQYF	TGTGCCAGCAGCATCTACGGAGGGAGCTCCTACGAGCAGTACTTC
TRBV7-3	TRBD2	TRBJ2-7	CASSAPGLAAYEQYF	TGTGCCAGCAGCGCGCCGGGACTAGCGGCGTACGAGCAGTACTTC